The entry below describes one T cell receptor beta chain. CDR1 and CDR2 from the germline V gene are SGHRS and YFSETQ. The CDR3 loop spans 14 amino acids. V was pared by 4 bases and J by 5 bases, with 16 bases between. These data come from a study of cytomegalovirus exposure and HLA in healthy donors. Researchers ran the PCR with 60 Vbeta and 13 Jbeta primers. TCRdb's table, derived via immunoSEQ multiplex PCR, lists solely in-frame clones and lacks some. The sample holds approximately 150,000 clones; roughly 70% are singletons and the top ten take around 4%. J is TRBJ2-7 and V is TRBV5-1; D is perhaps TRBD2 (5 bases). The clonotype was recovered from a man between 60 and 70 years old in good health and CMV-seronegative. Sequencing was done on a sample of PBMCs. The CDR3 DNA sequence: TGCGCCAGCAGCCCCACTAGTTCGCGCGACGAGCAGTACTTC. Translated, it gives CASSPTSSRDEQYF.